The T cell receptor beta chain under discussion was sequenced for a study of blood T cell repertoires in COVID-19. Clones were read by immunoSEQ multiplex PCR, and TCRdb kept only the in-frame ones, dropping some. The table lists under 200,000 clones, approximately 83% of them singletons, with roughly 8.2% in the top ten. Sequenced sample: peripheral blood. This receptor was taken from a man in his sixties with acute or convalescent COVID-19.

Here the CDR3 DNA reads TGTGCCAGCAGCCTCCCCGGGACACCTAATTCACCCCTCCACTTT. Protein sequence: CASSLPGTPNSPLHF. V is TRBV7-8 and J is TRBJ1-6; tentative D call: TRBD1 (6 bases). The germline gives CDR1 SGHVS, CDR2 FQNEAQ. V gave up 5 bases and J gave up 6 bases, with 14 bases separating them. The CDR3 is 15 residues long. The full variable domain, with the rest looked up from reference TRBV7-8 and TRBJ1-6, is GAGVSQSPRYKVAKRGQDVALRCDPISGHVSLFWYQQALGQGPEFLTYFQNEAQLDKSGLPSDRFFAERPEGSVSTLKIQRTQQEDSAVYLCASSLPGTPNSPLHFGNGTRLTVT.